The subject of this entry is one T cell receptor (beta chain). The antigen is unknown. The V segment lost 4 bases and the J segment 3 bases; nucleotides outside the gene matches: 10. This CDR3 comprises 15 residues. Germline V CDR1 and CDR2: SGDLS, YYNGEE. Researchers ran the PCR with 60 Vbeta and 13 Jbeta primers. Profiled with immunoSEQ multiplex PCR; TCRdb holds only in-frame clones, not every one. The listing records around 100,000 clones. This record comes from a study of cytomegalovirus exposure and HLA in healthy donors. Study-level points and caveats: The authors listed some 150 TCR beta chains as cytomegalovirus-associated. Researchers reported that a few CMV-associated chains were confirmed in vitro as CMV antigen-specific. Later analysis revealed greater clonal expansion in HLA-associated TCR beta chains than in equally common others.

Sequences were obtained from PBMCs. The chain combines TRBV9 with TRBJ2-7, with 7 positions matching TRBD2. This clonotype was sampled from a young man in good health and CMV-seronegative. The CDR3 loop is CASSPALGGIYEQYF. In nucleotides, the CDR3 is TGTGCCAGCAGCCCGGCGCTGGGGGGGATCTACGAGCAGTACTTC.